This TCR beta chain comes out of a study of PD-L1 blockade in urothelial cancer. Study context: Analysis of the blood was performed 3 weeks (second dose) and 6 weeks after treatment start.

Each PCR reaction had synthetic TCR analog templates spiked into it. Clones were read by immunoSEQ multiplex PCR, and TCRdb kept only the in-frame ones, dropping some. This sample has 55,000 to 85,000 clones, with 85% to 90% found just once. The germline V gene has CDR1 MNHNS and CDR2 SASEGT. V gave up 9 bases and J gave up 0 bases, with 16 bases separating them. CDR3 size: 15 residues. This receptor was taken from a man aged 55 to 70 with urothelial cancer. Sequenced here: PBMCs, sampled around atezolizumab (anti-PD-L1) treatment. This chain uses TRBV6-1 with TRBJ2-3; D gene uncertain. The CDR3 region is CASQPLYSSTDTQYF. In DNA form, the CDR3 reads TGTGCCAGTCAACCTCTCTATTCTAGCACAGATACGCAGTATTTT.